These 27 T cell receptor beta chains were all obtained from the same sample, sequenced in a study of cytomegalovirus exposure and HLA in healthy donors. Amplification used 60 Vbeta primers and 13 Jbeta primers. Data came from immunoSEQ multiplex PCR; TCRdb stores just in-frame clones and leaves some out. The sample includes roughly 150,000 clones, around three fifths of them seen just once. The sequenced material came from PBMCs. These receptors came from a woman aged 30 to 39 in good health and CMV-seropositive.

This rearrangement joins TRBV7-9 to TRBJ1-4, with 7 bases that match TRBD1. The V gene's germline CDR1 is SEHNR and CDR2 FQNEAQ (reference sequence). The CDR3 is made up of 14 amino acids. The V segment lost 3 bases and the J segment 6 bases; nucleotides outside the gene matches: 4. The CDR3 loop reads CASSFVQGYEKLFF. The DNA for the CDR3 is TGTGCCAGCAGCTTCGTACAGGGGTATGAAAAACTGTTTTTT.

V is TRBV6-6 and J is TRBJ2-2; D is undetermined. Germline values: CDR1 MNHNY, CDR2 SVGAGI (reference sequence). The CDR3 runs to 14 residues. The V and J ends lost 7 bases and 7 bases respectively, with 16 bases between them. DNA for the CDR3: TGTGCCAGCATGCTTCTGGAGTCGGGCGGGGAGCTGTTTTTT. It is translated as CASMLLESGGELFF.

In regard to this clone: An end of the junction does not agree with germline; a read error may underlie this. V gene TRBV7-7 combines with J gene TRBJ2-2, with D tentatively TRBD2 (6 bases). Germline CDR1 and CDR2: SSHAT and FNYEAQ (reference sequence). This CDR3 is 15 amino acids long. CDR3 sequence: CASSPLSGNTGELFF. CDR3 coding DNA: TGTGCTAGCAGCCCTCTTAGCGGGAACACCGGGGAGCTGTTTTTT.

The V gene is TRBV14, the J gene TRBJ2-5, with 7 positions matching TRBD2. Looked up from germline, CDR1 is SGHDN and CDR2 is FVKESK. The junction had 11 bases not matched to a gene; V was cut back by 4 bases and J by 3 bases. The CDR3 spans 16 residues. The CDR3 is CASSRFRGLAEETQYF. The CDR3 DNA reads as TGTGCCAGCAGCCGCTTTAGAGGGCTAGCGGAAGAGACCCAGTACTTC.

The chain joins TRBV19 to TRBJ1-5, with 8 nucleotides matching TRBD1. The germline V gene encodes CDR1 LNHDA and CDR2 SQIVND (reference sequence). The CDR3 extends over 15 amino acids. The junction had 6 bases not matched to a gene; V was cut back by 6 bases and J by 2 bases. CDR3 protein: CASRLTGARNQPQHF. The CDR3 DNA is TGTGCCAGTAGATTGACAGGGGCGCGCAATCAGCCCCAGCATTTT. Full variable domain (remainder filled in from reference TRBV19 and TRBJ1-5): DGGITQSPKYLFRKEGQNVTLSCEQNLNHDAMYWYRQDPGQGLRLIYYSQIVNDFQKGDIAEGYSVSREKKESFPLTVTSAQKNPTAFYLCASRLTGARNQPQHFGDGTRLSIL.

The chain joins TRBV5-5 to TRBJ2-5, with 11 bases aligning to TRBD2. Germline CDR1 SGHKS, CDR2 YYEKEE (reference sequence). V lost 5 bases, J lost 7 bases, and 13 bases stayed unmatched. The CDR3 consists of 16 residues. The CDR3 loop reads CASRKLLAGVLGTQYF. CDR3 sequence (DNA): TGTGCCAGCAGAAAGCTACTAGCGGGAGTGCTCGGGACCCAGTACTTC.

The chain links TRBV7-2 to TRBJ2-7; possibly TRBD1 for D (5 bases). The CDR3 length is 13 residues. CDR1 SGHTA and CDR2 FQGNSA come from the germline V gene. V dropped 1 base and J dropped 9 bases, with 13 bases sitting between them. The CDR3: CASSLEGQSVQYF. DNA for the CDR3: TGTGCCAGCAGCTTAGAGGGGCAAAGCGTGCAGTACTTC.

This chain links TRBV7-2 with TRBJ2-3; 8 bases map to TRBD1. Germline trimming cut 5 bases from V and 6 bases from J; bases unmatched to any gene: 7. The CDR3 loop spans 14 amino acids. CDR1 is SGHTA and CDR2 is FQGNSA in the germline V gene. The DNA for the CDR3 is TGTGCCAGCAGCCCTCGACAGGGGTGGGATACGCAGTATTTT. It yields the protein CASSPRQGWDTQYF.

The chain uses TRBV7-2 and TRBJ2-3; TRBD2 agrees at 9 bases. The CDR3 has 17 residues. CDR1 and CDR2 (germline): SGHTA, FQGNSA. After removal of 4 bases from V and 1 base from J, the junction contained 9 bases not matched to a gene. The CDR3: CASSSRYLAGGTDTQYF. In DNA, the CDR3 is TGTGCCAGCAGCTCCCGATATTTAGCGGGAGGCACAGATACGCAGTATTTT. The whole variable domain, remainder taken from reference TRBV7-2 and TRBJ2-3, is GAGVSQSPSNKVTEKGKDVELRCDPISGHTALYWYRQSLGQGLEFLIYFQGNSAPDKSGLPSDRFSAERTGGSVSTLTIQRTQQEDSAVYLCASSSRYLAGGTDTQYFGPGTRLTVL.

The rearrangement uses TRBV18 and TRBJ2-7, with a tentative D call TRBD1 (5 bases). With 2 bases removed from V and 3 bases from J, the gap between germline ends came to 8 bases. Germline lookup yields CDR1 KGHSH and CDR2 LQKENI. The CDR3 consists of 13 residues. The CDR3 spells CASSPSDSYEQYF. In DNA, the CDR3 is TGTGCCAGCTCACCAAGCGACAGCTACGAGCAGTACTTC.

The chain is built from TRBV5-6 and TRBJ2-2, with 8 nucleotides matching TRBD1. The CDR3 extends over 16 amino acids. The ends lost 0 bases at V and 5 bases at J; junction bases unmatched: 6. CDR1 is SGHDT, CDR2 YYEEEE, per germline. CDR3: CASSLGITGGTGELFF. The CDR3 DNA reads as TGTGCCAGCAGCTTGGGAATAACAGGGGGGACCGGGGAGCTGTTTTTT.

The V gene is TRBV4-2, the J gene TRBJ2-1; D not certain. V lost 0 bases and J 2 bases, leaving 14 bases between the germline ends. The CDR3 sequence is 17 residues long. Germline V CDR1 and CDR2: LGHNA, YNFKEQ. The CDR3 DNA reads TGTGCCAGCAGCCAAGAGGCTCGGCTTAGCCCCTACAATGAGCAGTTCTTC. As protein: CASSQEARLSPYNEQFF.

The J gene is TRBJ1-5, the V gene TRBV11-2; 7 nucleotides agree with TRBD1. V shed 1 base and J 5 bases; nucleotides not matched to a gene: 5. Germline V lookup: CDR1 SGHAT, CDR2 FQNNGV. The CDR3 covers 15 residues. CDR3 bases: TGTGCCAGCAGCTTAGGGCAGGGGGTGTATCAGCCCCAGCATTTT. Amino acid sequence: CASSLGQGVYQPQHF.

This clone was detected only a few times. V gene TRBV4-1 combines with J gene TRBJ2-1; 8 bases are a match to TRBD1. The V gene's germline CDR1 is MGHRA and CDR2 YSYEKL. The CDR3 length is 17 residues. The V and J ends lost 4 bases and 2 bases, in that order; junction bases with no gene match: 10. DNA of the CDR3: TGCGCCAGCAGCCGCCTATCCGGGACAGGAACCTACAATGAGCAGTTCTTC. Protein product: CASSRLSGTGTYNEQFF.

The V and J genes are TRBV10-3 and TRBJ1-1, with D possibly being TRBD1 (5 bases). Trimming took off 9 bases at V and 1 base at J, with 12 bases between the two ends. Germline V lookup: CDR1 ENHRY, CDR2 SYGVKD. The CDR3 covers 13 residues. The CDR3 DNA reads TGTGCCATAGCAGGGTTAGAGAACACTGAAGCTTTCTTT. This encodes CAIAGLENTEAFF.

This clone came up a few times. The gene calls are TRBV28 and TRBJ1-2, with 7 nucleotides matching TRBD1. The trim removed 3 bases at V and 5 bases at J, leaving 6 bases unmatched. Germline V lookup: CDR1 MDHEN, CDR2 SYDVKM. The CDR3 spans 14 residues. This chain's CDR3 is CASSLGGQFYGYTF. The DNA of the CDR3 is TGTGCCAGCAGTTTGGGGGGACAGTTTTATGGCTACACCTTC.

The CDR3 loop is CASSPRGFSYNEQFF. The CDR3 DNA follows: TGTGCCAGCTCACCTAGGGGGTTCTCCTACAATGAGCAGTTCTTC. The chain recombines TRBV18 with TRBJ2-1; tentative D call: TRBD1 (6 bases). Trimming removed 3 bases at V and 0 bases at J, with 9 bases between. CDR1 and CDR2 (germline): KGHSH, LQKENI. The CDR3 loop spans 15 amino acids.

This chain connects TRBV6-6 to TRBJ2-7; TRBD1 matches 8 bases. Germline V gene lookup returns CDR1 MNHNY and CDR2 SVGAGI (reference sequence). The CDR3 spans 14 residues. The V and J ends lost 2 bases and 4 bases, in that order; junction bases with no gene match: 4. CDR3 in DNA: TGTGCCAGCAGTTACGCCAGGGGGCAGTACGAGCAGTACTTC. It translates to CASSYARGQYEQYF.

The chain recombines TRBV5-1 with TRBJ2-7, with D uncertain. The CDR3 runs 14 residues. V was trimmed by 4 bases and J by 3 bases, leaving 14 bases between them. Germline lookup yields CDR1 SGHRS and CDR2 YFSETQ. The chain's CDR3 is CASSTMAVGYEQYF. Written as DNA, the CDR3 is TGCGCCAGCAGCACCATGGCGGTTGGCTACGAGCAGTACTTC.

The chain has TRBV7-8 and TRBJ1-2; D perhaps matches TRBD1 (5 bases). Looked up from germline, CDR1 is SGHVS and CDR2 is FQNEAQ. V was cut by 2 bases and J by 3 bases, with 10 bases left in between. The CDR3 runs 14 residues. CDR3 DNA: TGTGCCAGCAGCTTACCGGGGGGAGACTATGGCTACACCTTC. Protein product: CASSLPGGDYGYTF. Full variable domain (remainder filled in from reference TRBV7-8 and TRBJ1-2): GAGVSQSPRYKVAKRGQDVALRCDPISGHVSLFWYQQALGQGPEFLTYFQNEAQLDKSGLPSDRFFAERPEGSVSTLKIQRTQQEDSAVYLCASSLPGGDYGYTFGSGTRLTVV.

The chain recombines TRBV7-9 with TRBJ2-2; 8 nucleotides agree with TRBD2. The CDR3 length is 14 residues. V trimming: 3 bases; J trimming: 8 bases; junction bases outside the gene matches: 5. CDR1 and CDR2 from the germline V gene are SEHNR and FQNEAQ (reference sequence). CDR3 nucleotide sequence: TGTGCCAGCAGCTTGGGGACTAGTCATGGGGAGCTGTTTTTT. Protein product: CASSLGTSHGELFF.

V gene TRBV4-1 combines with J gene TRBJ2-3; D is perhaps TRBD2 (6 bases). CDR1 MGHRA and CDR2 YSYEKL come from the germline V gene. There are 17 residues in the CDR3. V gave up 4 bases and J gave up 1 base, with 18 bases separating them. The CDR3 loop is CASSLTGGPGGTDTQYF. The CDR3 DNA reads TGCGCCAGCAGCCTCACAGGAGGGCCGGGGGGCACAGATACGCAGTATTTT.

Notes on this clone: Within the sample, other DNA sequences also encode this same CDR3. The chain uses TRBV19 and TRBJ1-2; 9 positions agree with TRBD1. V dropped 4 bases and J dropped 4; count of bases not matched to a gene: 4. This CDR3 spans 14 amino acids. Per germline, CDR1 LNHDA and CDR2 SQIVND (reference sequence). The DNA for the CDR3 is TGTGCCAGTAGTACGGACAGGGGAAGCTATGGCTACACCTTC. Residues: CASSTDRGSYGYTF.

V and J are TRBV14 and TRBJ1-2, with a possible D match to TRBD1 (6 bases). The germline V and J ends were trimmed by 4 bases and 2 bases, with 11 bases remaining between them. Per the germline V gene, CDR1 is SGHDN and CDR2 is FVKESK. The length of the CDR3 is 14 residues. CDR3 sequence reads: CASSRVTGNYGYTF. CDR3 in DNA: TGTGCCAGCAGCCGCGTAACAGGGAACTATGGCTACACCTTC. The whole variable domain, filled in from reference TRBV14 and TRBJ1-2, reads EAGVTQFPSHSVIEKGQTVTLRCDPISGHDNLYWYRRVMGKEIKFLLHFVKESKQDESGMPNNRFLAERTGGTYSTLKVQPAELEDSGVYFCASSRVTGNYGYTFGSGTRLTVV.

This clone was counted only a few times. The V gene is TRBV28, the J gene TRBJ2-1; 11 nucleotides agree with TRBD2. Germline lookup yields CDR1 MDHEN and CDR2 SYDVKM. This CDR3 region has 15 residues. The ends lost 5 bases at V and 5 bases at J; junction bases unmatched: 5. The CDR3 DNA reads as TGTGCCAGCAGTCCAAGGGGACTAGCGGACAATGAGCAGTTCTTC. As protein: CASSPRGLADNEQFF.

V usage is TRBV28 and J usage is TRBJ2-5; 7 bases are shared with TRBD2. Looked up from germline, CDR1 is MDHEN and CDR2 is SYDVKM. The CDR3 extends over 15 amino acids. Losses at the gene ends were 5 bases for V and 2 bases for J; bases not matched to a gene: 8. CDR3 sequence reads: CASSLEPGGQETQYF. CDR3 bases: TGTGCCAGCAGTCTCGAGCCGGGGGGTCAAGAGACCCAGTACTTC.

This chain joins TRBV5-1 and TRBJ2-5; 8 bases map to TRBD2. V lost 4 bases and J lost 1; bases outside the gene matches: 6. CDR1 and CDR2 from the germline V gene are SGHRS and YFSETQ. The CDR3 runs to 15 residues. CDR3: CASSKLAGSQETQYF. CDR3 sequence (DNA): TGCGCCAGCAGCAAATTAGCGGGGTCCCAAGAGACCCAGTACTTC.